Listed below are T cell receptor beta chains from one sample, sequenced in a study of blood T cell repertoires in COVID-19. The assay was immunoSEQ multiplex PCR, and TCRdb's table has in-frame clones only and misses some. The sample yields about 480,000 clones, about nine tenths seen once. The sequencing sample was made of peripheral blood. The receptor set was obtained from a woman aged 50 to 60 with COVID-19, enrolled during active disease. Each CDR3 is given with its conserved first and last residue. The D gene is left open where the match is weak. Expanded clones are given a class, and other clones once, few, many or no size at all.

TGTGCCGATAGGACGGGGGGTTCGTCGCAGCAGTTCTTC CADRTGGSSQQFF TRBJ2-1 TRBV7-2 . TRBD2
TGTGCTAGTGTCTACTCAGGGGGCGGACCGAACACTGAAGCTTTCTTT CASVYSGGGPNTEAFF TRBJ1-1 TRBV12-5 once TRBD1
TGTGCCAGCAGCTCCGGGACAGGGCTTACTAACTATGGCTACACCTTC CASSSGTGLTNYGYTF TRBJ1-2 TRBV5-6 . TRBD1
TGCGCCAGCAGCTTGCTAGCGGGGAGCACCGGGGAGCTGTTTTTT CASSLLAGSTGELFF TRBJ2-2 TRBV5-1 . TRBD2
TGTGCCAGCAGCTTCGGGGGGGGGAGCTATGGCTACACCTTC CASSFGGGSYGYTF TRBJ1-2 TRBV5-4 . .
TGTGCCACCAGTGATTTGCAGGGGGGACAAAACTCCTACAATGAGCAGTTCTTC CATSDLQGGQNSYNEQFF TRBJ2-1 TRBV24-1 . .
TGTGCCAGCAGCGGACAGGGCGCCTCTGGAAACACCATATATTTT CASSGQGASGNTIYF TRBJ1-3 TRBV6-5 . TRBD1
TGCGCCAGCAGCCCAAGGCTCCTGCTAGAAATGAAAGCTTTCTTT CASSPRLLLEMKAFF TRBJ1-1 TRBV4-1 . .
TGCGCCAGCAGCTGGGGGGGACAGGGAGGTGAAAAACTGTTTTTT CASSWGGQGGEKLFF TRBJ1-4 TRBV5-1 . TRBD1
TGCGCCAGCAGCTTGGGGGCGACAGGGCCCTACGAGCAGTACTTC CASSLGATGPYEQYF TRBJ2-7 TRBV5-1 few TRBD1
TGTGCCAGCAGGCCGGGACAGGATAATTCACCCCTCCACTTT CASRPGQDNSPLHF TRBJ1-6 TRBV28 few TRBD1
TGCGCCAGCCGTATATCAGATACGCAGTATTTT CASRISDTQYF TRBJ2-3 TRBV5-1 . .
TGTGCCAGCAGCTTAAGTCAGGGGAGCACCGGGGAGCTGTTTTTT CASSLSQGSTGELFF TRBJ2-2 TRBV7-3 . .